Each of the 18 T cell receptor beta chains below was sequenced from the same sample in a study of T cells expressing NK-cell markers. TCRdb reprocessed the 5' RACE reads; each CDR3 protein has one entry and no DNA is given. Its clone listing holds fewer than 25,000 distinct CDR3 sequences. The source material was blood T cells: a sorted CD56 or NKG2C T cell subset, CD4+ or CD8+ T cells, or bulk PBMC T cells (not recorded which). These TCRs come from a man aged 18-75 years in good health.

The rearrangement links TRBV2 to TRBJ2-2; lacking DNA, the TRBD1 call made by TCRdb goes unchecked. The CDR3 sequence is 12 residues long. From germline, CDR1 is SNHLY and CDR2 FYNNEI. CDR3 in amino acids: CASSETGAGLFF.

The rearrangement uses TRBV5-5 and TRBJ1-5; TCRdb gives TRBD1 as the D gene, but with no DNA this cannot be confirmed. There are 15 residues in the CDR3. Germline CDR1 reads SGHKS; CDR2 reads YYEKEE (reference sequence). This chain's CDR3 is CASSLVTGVNQPQHF.

The chain employs TRBV6-2 or TRBV6-3 and TRBJ2-3. The CDR3 totals 14 residues. The germline V gene has CDR1 MNHEY and CDR2 SVGEGT. The CDR3 spells CASSYSGTSDTQYF.

The rearrangement uses TRBV24-1 and TRBJ2-1; TCRdb's D gene call, TRBD1, goes unchecked for lack of DNA. The germline V gene has CDR1 KGHDR and CDR2 SFDVKD. The CDR3 totals 15 residues. The CDR3 loop reads CATSVPRIRGNEQFF.

This rearrangement joins TRBV24-1 to TRBJ2-3; TCRdb's assignment of TRBD1 cannot be checked, as there is no DNA. This CDR3 is 19 amino acids long. The germline CDR1 and CDR2 sequences are KGHDR and SFDVKD. CDR3: CATSELGRGQGLSTDTQYF.

This chain uses TRBV2 with TRBJ2-7; checking the TCRdb D call of TRBD2 is not possible without DNA. This CDR3 is 14 amino acids long. Germline V lookup: CDR1 SNHLY, CDR2 FYNNEI. The CDR3 is CASRASGVSYEQYF. Variable domain in full (rest from reference TRBV2 and TRBJ2-7): EPEVTQTPSHQVTQMGQEVILRCVPISNHLYFYWYRQILGQKVEFLVSFYNNEISEKSEIFDDQFSVERPDGSNFTLKIRSTKLEDSAMYFCASRASGVSYEQYFGPGTRLTVT.

The chain couples TRBV23-1 to TRBJ2-7; with no DNA, the TCRdb D assignment of TRBD1 cannot be verified. TRBV23-1 belongs to the ORF category, with a function that is uncertain. This CDR3 comprises 14 residues. CDR3 protein: CASSHPGTGNEQYF.

The chain is built from TRBV20-1 and TRBJ2-2; lacking DNA, the TRBD2 call made by TCRdb goes unchecked. The CDR3 consists of 16 residues. Germline assignment: CDR1 DFQATT and CDR2 SNEGSKA (reference sequence). CDR3 amino acids: CSAILLAGGNTGELFF.

V is TRBV6-2 or TRBV6-3 and J is TRBJ2-2. Germline values: CDR1 MNHEY, CDR2 SVGEGT. CDR3 length: 11 residues. CDR3 in amino acids: CASKNTGELFF.

The chain uses TRBV5-1 and TRBJ2-2; TCRdb's D call of TRBD1 is untestable without DNA. The CDR3 totals 16 residues. Germline assignment: CDR1 SGHRS and CDR2 YFSETQ. CDR3 amino acids: CASSFGGAENTGELFF.

The chain carries TRBV28 and TRBJ2-1; TCRdb outputs TRBD2, but without DNA this stays unchecked. Germline CDR1 is MDHEN and CDR2 is SYDVKM. The CDR3 has 15 residues. The CDR3 reads CASSQGGREDNEQFF.

The gene calls are TRBV10-3 and TRBJ1-5; the D call of TRBD1 rests on TCRdb alone, since no DNA is present to check it. CDR3 length equals 15 residues. CDR1 ENHRY and CDR2 SYGVKD come from the germline V gene. CDR3: CAISTDRNSNQPQHF.

The rearrangement links TRBV5-6 to TRBJ1-1; TCRdb designates TRBD1, a call that cannot be tested without DNA. The germline CDR1 and CDR2 sequences are SGHDT and YYEEEE. This CDR3 comprises 13 residues. CDR3: CASSPRGITEAFF.

The V and J genes are TRBV7-2 and TRBJ1-1. This CDR3 spans 13 amino acids. Germline V gene lookup returns CDR1 SGHTA and CDR2 FQGNSA. CDR3 sequence: CASSLPSVTEAFF.

The V and J genes are TRBV6-5 and TRBJ2-6. This CDR3 has 16 amino acids. CDR1 is MNHEY and CDR2 is SVGAGI in the germline V gene. The CDR3 sequence: CASSYSSGSGANVLTF.

J is TRBJ2-7 and V is TRBV7-9; without DNA, the TCRdb call of TRBD1 cannot be checked. The CDR3 sequence is 14 residues long. Germline CDR1 reads SEHNR; CDR2 reads FQNEAQ (reference sequence). This CDR3 is CASSQDRTSYEQYF.

The chain carries TRBV19 and TRBJ2-5; the D call of TRBD2 rests on TCRdb alone, since no DNA is present to check it. The CDR3 runs 13 residues. Germline V lookup: CDR1 LNHDA, CDR2 SQIVND (reference sequence). CDR3 region: CASSPTSSQTQYF.

The rearrangement joins TRBV4-1 to TRBJ2-5; the TRBD2 assignment by TCRdb is unverifiable without DNA. The CDR3 is 16 residues long. Germline V gives CDR1 MGHRA, CDR2 YSYEKL. The CDR3 loop is CASSQGSARGRETQYF.